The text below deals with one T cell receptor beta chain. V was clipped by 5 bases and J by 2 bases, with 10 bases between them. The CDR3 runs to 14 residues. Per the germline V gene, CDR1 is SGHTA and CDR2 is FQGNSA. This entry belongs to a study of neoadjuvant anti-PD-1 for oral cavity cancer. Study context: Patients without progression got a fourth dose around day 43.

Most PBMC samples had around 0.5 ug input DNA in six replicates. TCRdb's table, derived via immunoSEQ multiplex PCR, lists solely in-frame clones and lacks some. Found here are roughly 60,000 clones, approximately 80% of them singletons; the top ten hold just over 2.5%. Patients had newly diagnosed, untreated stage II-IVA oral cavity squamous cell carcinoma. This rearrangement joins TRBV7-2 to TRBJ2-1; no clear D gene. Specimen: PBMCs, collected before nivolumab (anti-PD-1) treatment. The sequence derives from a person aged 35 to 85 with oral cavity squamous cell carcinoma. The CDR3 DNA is TGTGCCAGCAGCCCCCTTGGGGCCTACAATGAGCAGTTCTTC. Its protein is CASSPLGAYNEQFF.